These 15 T cell receptor beta chains were all obtained from the same sample, sequenced in a study of T cell responses to AZD1222 COVID-19 vaccine. TCRdb keeps only in-frame clones here, not all; method: immunoSEQ multiplex PCR. The data hold about 150,000 clones, with 88% observed a single time. The specimen was peripheral blood, collected 28 days after the second dose of the MenACWY control vaccine. These receptors were collected from an adult who received the MenACWY meningococcal vaccine as a control.

This sequence joins TRBV7-2 and TRBJ1-1, with 7 bases aligning to TRBD1. Germline CDR1 SGHTA, CDR2 FQGNSA. V lost 5 bases and J lost 0; bases outside the gene matches: 15. The CDR3 length is 18 residues. The CDR3 DNA follows: TGTGCCAGCAGCCCCCGGTGGGGACAGCCGGTTATGAACACTGAAGCTTTCTTT. This encodes CASSPRWGQPVMNTEAFF. The whole variable domain, filled in from reference TRBV7-2 and TRBJ1-1, reads GAGVSQSPSNKVTEKGKDVELRCDPISGHTALYWYRQSLGQGLEFLIYFQGNSAPDKSGLPSDRFSAERTGGSVSTLTIQRTQQEDSAVYLCASSPRWGQPVMNTEAFFGQGTRLTVV.

This clone was observed once. The V and J genes are TRBV19 and TRBJ2-5, with 7 bases that match TRBD2. The V and J ends lost 7 bases and 2 bases, in that order; junction bases with no gene match: 7. This CDR3 spans 14 amino acids. The germline CDR1 and CDR2 sequences are LNHDA and SQIVND (reference sequence). This CDR3 is CASMPTGGQETQYF. As DNA, the CDR3 is TGTGCCAGTATGCCCACGGGGGGACAAGAGACCCAGTACTTC.

V usage is TRBV2 and J usage is TRBJ1-2, with D unclear. Trimming took 10 bases from V and 3 from J, leaving 15 bases between them. The CDR3 covers 13 residues. The germline V gene has CDR1 SNHLY and CDR2 FYNNEI. The CDR3 sequence: CATSVEQDYGYTF. The CDR3 DNA is TGTGCCACATCTGTTGAACAAGACTATGGCTACACCTTC.

The chain joins TRBV6-5 to TRBJ1-2; TRBD1 is a possible D gene (5 bases). V gave up 11 bases and J gave up 2 bases, with 15 bases separating them. In germline, CDR1 is MNHEY, CDR2 SVGAGI. This CDR3 spans 13 amino acids. The CDR3: CAVSGGHNYGYTF. Written as DNA, the CDR3 is TGTGCCGTATCGGGAGGACACAACTATGGCTACACCTTC.

This clone was observed a handful of times. This chain uses TRBV2 with TRBJ2-1; D gene unclear. The CDR3 sequence is 11 residues long. V lost 8 bases to trimming and J lost 12 bases, with 14 bases between them. Per germline, CDR1 SNHLY and CDR2 FYNNEI. CDR3 nucleotides: TGTGCCAGCTGGGCCGGCGGTGGGCAGTTCTTC. It specifies CASWAGGGQFF.

CDR3 in amino acids: CASSLAGGPFDEQFF. The CDR3 DNA sequence: TGTGCCAGCAGCCTAGCGGGAGGGCCTTTTGATGAGCAGTTCTTC. The chain couples TRBV7-3 to TRBJ2-1, with 12 bases fitting TRBD2. CDR1 is SGHTA and CDR2 is FQGTGA in the germline V gene. The CDR3 extends over 15 amino acids. After removal of 5 bases from V and 8 bases from J, the junction contained 7 bases not matched to a gene.

The chain joins TRBV7-2 to TRBJ1-2, with unresolved D. CDR3 length: 15 amino acids. Trimming pared 0 bases from V and 1 base from J, leaving 9 bases between. Germline V gene data show CDR1 as SGHTA and CDR2 as FQGNSA. CDR3 bases: TGTGCCAGCAGCTTAGCGCTCAGGCTTAACTATGGCTACACCTTC. Translation: CASSLALRLNYGYTF. Together with reference TRBV7-2 and TRBJ1-2, the CDR3 gives the full variable domain: GAGVSQSPSNKVTEKGKDVELRCDPISGHTALYWYRQSLGQGLEFLIYFQGNSAPDKSGLPSDRFSAERTGGSVSTLTIQRTQQEDSAVYLCASSLALRLNYGYTFGSGTRLTVV.

This clone is a singleton in its sample. The chain carries TRBV6-6 and TRBJ1-1; weak D call: TRBD1 (6 bases). CDR1 is MNHNY and CDR2 is SVGAGI in the germline V gene (reference sequence). The CDR3 has 12 residues. The V end was cut by 7 bases, the J end by 4 bases, with 10 bases between. The CDR3 spells CASKEGGTEAFF. The DNA for the CDR3 is TGTGCCAGCAAGGAGGGGGGCACTGAAGCTTTCTTT.

The chain uses TRBV3-1 (or the pseudogene TRBV3-2) and TRBJ1-5; TRBD1 might be the D (5 bases). Trimming stripped 5 bases from V and 4 bases from J, with 15 bases between. Germline CDR1 and CDR2: LGHDT and YNNKEL (reference sequence). The CDR3 covers 15 residues. DNA of the CDR3: TGTGCCAGCAGCAAGGGACGGGGAGGGAATCAGCCCCAGCATTTT. Translated: CASSKGRGGNQPQHF.

The J gene is TRBJ1-5, the V gene TRBV3-1 (or the pseudogene TRBV3-2), with D uncertain. The CDR3 extends over 17 amino acids. Germline V gene lookup returns CDR1 LGHDT and CDR2 YNNKEL (reference sequence). V dropped 1 base and J dropped 5 bases, with 18 bases sitting between them. The CDR3 loop is CASSQAKSGSPDQPQHF. CDR3 DNA sequence: TGTGCCAGCAGCCAAGCGAAGTCCGGCTCTCCTGATCAGCCCCAGCATTTT.

The chain recombines TRBV6-5 with TRBJ2-1, with 14 bases fitting TRBD2. The CDR3 has 16 amino acids. V gave up 0 bases and J gave up 11 bases; unmatched junction bases: 6. Germline CDR1 is MNHEY and CDR2 is SVGAGI. The CDR3 bases are TGTGCCAGCAGTTACTCAGGGGGGACTAGCGGGAGCCAGCAGTTCTTC. Translated: CASSYSGGTSGSQQFF.

V is TRBV19 and J is TRBJ2-7; tentative D call: TRBD2 (6 bases). Deletions cut 3 bases from V and 0 bases from J, with 9 bases between. Germline-derived CDR1 and CDR2 are LNHDA and SQIVND (reference sequence). This CDR3 is built from 14 residues. In DNA form, the CDR3 reads TGTGCCAGTAGTATTGCCGGGAGCTCCTACGAGCAGTACTTC. This sequence encodes CASSIAGSSYEQYF.

The chain carries TRBV5-1 and TRBJ1-1; the D gene is possibly TRBD1 (5 bases). The V end lost 4 bases, the J end lost 1 base, and 14 bases lay between the germline ends. The CDR3 spans 15 residues. The germline CDR1 and CDR2 sequences are SGHRS and YFSETQ. This CDR3 reads CASSPGTGGNTEAFF. CDR3 DNA sequence: TGCGCCAGCAGCCCCGGAACGGGGGGGAACACTGAAGCTTTCTTT.

The rearrangement uses TRBV24-1 and TRBJ1-1; D gene unclear. This CDR3 region has 13 residues. The germline CDR1 and CDR2 sequences are KGHDR and SFDVKD. Trimming pared 4 bases from V and 5 bases from J, leaving 10 bases between. The DNA for the CDR3 is TGTGCCACCAGTGAACCTATTGGGACTGAAGCTTTCTTT. This sequence encodes CATSEPIGTEAFF.

This clone was observed a handful of times. The chain recombines TRBV12-3 or TRBV12-4 with TRBJ2-1; D is undetermined. The CDR3 extends over 11 amino acids. Trimming shortened V by 3 bases and J by 15 bases, and 12 bases separated the two germline ends. This chain's CDR3 is CASSFFEARFF. The CDR3 DNA sequence: TGTGCCAGCAGTTTTTTCGAGGCACGGTTCTTC.